This paragraph reports one T cell receptor beta chain. V was pared by 3 bases and J by 8 bases, with 5 bases of the junction left unmatched. This CDR3 spans 14 amino acids. Germline V CDR1 and CDR2: SEHNR, FQNEAQ (reference sequence). Genomic DNA (from each subset) was split evenly across several immunoSEQ plates. Clones were sequenced by immunoSEQ multiplex PCR, and TCRdb holds only the in-frame ones, with some missing. Of some 2,400,000 clones listed, approximately 96% are singletons. The source of the sample is a study of shared clonotypes between healthy human individuals. The V and J genes are TRBV7-9 and TRBJ1-2; 11 bases are shared with TRBD1. The sequence came from a man aged 18 to 30 in good health. Material for sequencing was naive CD4+ T cells sorted from blood. Subset of the sample: CD45RA+ positively selected. The DNA for the CDR3 is TGTGCCAGCAGCTTGGGGACAGGGGGTGTCGGCTACACCTTC. As protein: CASSLGTGGVGYTF.